Listed here are 6 T cell receptor beta chains from one sample, sequenced in a study of T cells in Graves' hyperthyroidism and ophthalmopathy. Amplified regions were TCR beta CDR3 sequences from RNA transcripts. First-round RT-PCR of the TCR CDR3 relied on the HTBI primer set. TCRdb reanalysed the multiplex PCR reads using MiXCR and keeps one entry per CDR3 protein. The sample includes 500,000 to 550,000 distinct CDR3 sequences, 20% of them seen just once. The specimen was blood. These receptors were collected from a middle-aged man with Graves' ophthalmopathy.

This clonotype has only a few counts. CDR3 DNA sequence: TGCGCCAGCAGCTTCCGGACTCAAGCCAAGGGCTACACCTTC. It specifies CASSFRTQAKGYTF. The rearrangement uses TRBV5-1 and TRBJ1-2, with unresolved D. Trimming cost V 2 bases and J 8 bases, with 16 bases left between them. CDR3 length equals 14 residues. CDR1 and CDR2 from the germline V gene are SGHRS and YFSETQ.

J is TRBJ2-5 and V is TRBV5-1; maybe TRBD1 (6 bases). CDR1 is SGHRS, CDR2 YFSETQ, per germline. Trimming pared 1 base from V and 0 bases from J, leaving 10 bases between. The CDR3 loop spans 15 amino acids. CDR3 bases: TGCGCCAGCAGCTTGCCGGACAGCTACCAAGAGACCCAGTACTTC. This translates into CASSLPDSYQETQYF. Drawing the rest from reference TRBV5-1 and TRBJ2-5, the complete variable domain is KAGVTQTPRYLIKTRGQQVTLSCSPISGHRSVSWYQQTPGQGLQFLFEYFSETQRNKGNFPGRFSGRQFSNSRSEMNVSTLELGDSALYLCASSLPDSYQETQYFGPGTRLLVL.

This clonotype was observed at least ten times. This chain joins TRBV5-1 and TRBJ1-2; 8 nucleotides align to TRBD1. The V gene's germline CDR1 is SGHRS and CDR2 YFSETQ. After removal of 5 bases from V and 6 bases from J, the junction contained 6 bases not matched to a gene. The CDR3 spans 13 residues. The CDR3 coding sequence is TGCGCCAGCAGTCAACAGGGGGAAGATGGCTACACCTTC. Encoded protein: CASSQQGEDGYTF.

This clonotype was detected many times. The rearrangement uses TRBV2 and TRBJ2-7; unclear D gene. CDR3 length: 12 amino acids. Trimming removed 7 bases at V and 1 base at J, with 8 bases between. Germline V lookup: CDR1 SNHLY, CDR2 FYNNEI. The DNA of the CDR3 is TGTGCCAGCATGGATAGTTCCTACGAGCAGTACTTC. It yields the protein CASMDSSYEQYF.

This chain links TRBV29-1 with TRBJ2-1; either TRBD1 or TRBD2 may fit D (6 bases each). Per the germline V gene, CDR1 is SQVTM and CDR2 is ANQGSEA. With 0 bases removed from V and 6 bases from J, the gap between germline ends came to 24 bases. CDR3 length: 18 residues. CDR3 coding DNA: TGCAGCGTTGAAGATAGAGGGTCGGGGGCACCAAACGCCAATGAGCAGTTCTTC. This encodes CSVEDRGSGAPNANEQFF.

This clonotype was picked up a small number of times. The rearrangement links TRBV4-2 to TRBJ1-5; D not resolved. This CDR3 is 14 amino acids long. Trimming shortened V by 1 base and J by 4 bases, and 8 bases separated the two germline ends. CDR1 is LGHNA and CDR2 is YNFKEQ in the germline V gene. CDR3 DNA: TGTGCCAGCAGCCAAGGGTCTGGGAATCAGCCCCAGCATTTT. Its translation: CASSQGSGNQPQHF.